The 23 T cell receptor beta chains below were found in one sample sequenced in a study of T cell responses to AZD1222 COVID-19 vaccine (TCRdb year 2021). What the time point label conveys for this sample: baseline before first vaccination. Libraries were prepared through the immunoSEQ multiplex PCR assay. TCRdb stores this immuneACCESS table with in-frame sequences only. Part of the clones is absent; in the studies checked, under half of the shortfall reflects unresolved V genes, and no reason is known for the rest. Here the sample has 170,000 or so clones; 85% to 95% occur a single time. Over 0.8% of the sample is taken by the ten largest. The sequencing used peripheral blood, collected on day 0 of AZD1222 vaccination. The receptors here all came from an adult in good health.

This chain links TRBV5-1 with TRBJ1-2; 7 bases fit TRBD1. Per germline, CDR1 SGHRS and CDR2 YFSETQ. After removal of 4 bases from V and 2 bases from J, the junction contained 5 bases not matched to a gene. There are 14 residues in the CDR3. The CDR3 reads CASSAWDSNYGYTF. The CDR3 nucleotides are TGCGCCAGCAGCGCCTGGGACAGCAACTATGGCTACACCTTC.

The chain's CDR3 is CASSLKPPDGAKNIQYF. The CDR3 DNA reads as TGCGCCAGCAGCCTAAAACCCCCTGACGGAGCCAAAAACATTCAGTACTTC. This chain uses TRBV10-1 with TRBJ2-4; D unresolved. The germline gives CDR1 WNHNN, CDR2 SYGVQD (reference sequence). V was cut by 6 bases and J by 0 bases, with 18 bases left in between. The CDR3 is made up of 17 amino acids.

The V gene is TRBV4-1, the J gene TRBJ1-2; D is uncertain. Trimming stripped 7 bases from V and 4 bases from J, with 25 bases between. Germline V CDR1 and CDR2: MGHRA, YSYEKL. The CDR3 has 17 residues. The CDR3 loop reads CASTLLGGPFGPYGYTF. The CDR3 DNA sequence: TGCGCCAGCACCCTGTTAGGCGGTCCTTTTGGGCCCTATGGCTACACCTTC.

CDR3: CATNRMTGRNEKLFF. The CDR3 DNA is TGTGCCACCAATAGAATGACAGGGAGGAATGAAAAACTGTTTTTT. The chain combines TRBV2 with TRBJ1-4; 7 nucleotides match TRBD1. The V gene end was trimmed by 10 bases and the J gene end by 5 bases; junction bases not matched to a gene: 13. Germline V gene data show CDR1 as SNHLY and CDR2 as FYNNEI. The CDR3 sequence is 15 residues long.

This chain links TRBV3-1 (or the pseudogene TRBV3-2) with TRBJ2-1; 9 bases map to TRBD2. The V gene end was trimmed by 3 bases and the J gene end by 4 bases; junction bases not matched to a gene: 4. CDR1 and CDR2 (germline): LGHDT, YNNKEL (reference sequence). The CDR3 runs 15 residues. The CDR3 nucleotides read TGTGCCAGCAGCCATGTAAGCGGGGGGTACAATGAGCAGTTCTTC. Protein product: CASSHVSGGYNEQFF.

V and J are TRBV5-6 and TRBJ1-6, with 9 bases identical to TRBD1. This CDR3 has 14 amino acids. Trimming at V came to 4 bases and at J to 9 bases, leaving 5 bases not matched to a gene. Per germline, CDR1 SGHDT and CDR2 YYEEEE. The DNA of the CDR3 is TGTGCCAGCAGCCCCCGGGACAGGGCTTCACCCCTCCACTTT. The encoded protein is CASSPRDRASPLHF.

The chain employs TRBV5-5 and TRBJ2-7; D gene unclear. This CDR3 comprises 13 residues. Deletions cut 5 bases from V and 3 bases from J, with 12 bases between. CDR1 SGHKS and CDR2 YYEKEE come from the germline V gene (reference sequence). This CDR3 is CASRGNGNYEQYF. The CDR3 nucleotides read TGTGCCAGCAGGGGGAACGGAAACTACGAGCAGTACTTC.

CDR3 in DNA: TGTGCCAGCAGCCTGAAGGGGCTTAACACGAACACTGAAGCTTTCTTT. The encoded protein is CASSLKGLNTNTEAFF. The chain uses TRBV27 and TRBJ1-1, with TRBD1 as a possible D gene (5 bases). The V end was cut by 6 bases, the J end by 1 base, with 18 bases between. CDR3 length: 16 amino acids. Germline loops: CDR1 MNHEY, CDR2 SMNVEV (reference sequence).

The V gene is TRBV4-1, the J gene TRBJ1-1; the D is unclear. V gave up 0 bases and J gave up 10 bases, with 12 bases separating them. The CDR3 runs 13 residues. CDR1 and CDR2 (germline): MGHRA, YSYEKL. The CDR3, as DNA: TGCGCCAGCAGCCAAGAACGCGGTTTGGGAGCTTTCTTT. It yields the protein CASSQERGLGAFF.

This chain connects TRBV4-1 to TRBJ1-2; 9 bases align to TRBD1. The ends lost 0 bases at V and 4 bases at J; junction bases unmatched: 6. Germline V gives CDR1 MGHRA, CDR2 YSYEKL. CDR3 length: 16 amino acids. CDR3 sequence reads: CASSQEGTGLGYGYTF. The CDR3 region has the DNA TGCGCCAGCAGCCAAGAAGGGACAGGGTTAGGCTATGGCTACACCTTC.

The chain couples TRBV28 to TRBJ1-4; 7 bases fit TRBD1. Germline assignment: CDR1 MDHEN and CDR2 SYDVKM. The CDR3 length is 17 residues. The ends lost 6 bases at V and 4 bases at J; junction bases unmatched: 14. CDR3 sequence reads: CASRTGKSRGGNEKLFF. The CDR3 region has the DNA TGTGCCAGCAGGACAGGGAAGAGTCGGGGGGGTAATGAAAAACTGTTTTTT.

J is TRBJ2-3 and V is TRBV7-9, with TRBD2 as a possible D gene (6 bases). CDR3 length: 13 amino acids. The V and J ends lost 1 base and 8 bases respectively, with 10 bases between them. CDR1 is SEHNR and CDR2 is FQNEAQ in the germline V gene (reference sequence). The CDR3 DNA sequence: TGTGCCAGCAGCTTAGTGGAGGGAATTACGCAGTATTTT. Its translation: CASSLVEGITQYF.

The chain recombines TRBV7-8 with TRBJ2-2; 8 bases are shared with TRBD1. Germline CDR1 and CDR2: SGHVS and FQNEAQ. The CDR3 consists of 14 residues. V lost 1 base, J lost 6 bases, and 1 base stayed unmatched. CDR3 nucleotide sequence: TGTGCCAGCAGCTTAGTACAGGGGGCCGGGGAGCTGTTTTTT. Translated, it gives CASSLVQGAGELFF.

CDR3 region: CASSKARGHISNQPQHF. DNA of the CDR3: TGTGCCAGCAGCAAAGCCAGGGGACACATTAGCAATCAGCCCCAGCATTTT. The chain combines TRBV21-1 with TRBJ1-5; TRBD1 is the table's D call and was not checked against the DNA. TRBV21-1 is a known pseudogene. This CDR3 region has 17 residues.

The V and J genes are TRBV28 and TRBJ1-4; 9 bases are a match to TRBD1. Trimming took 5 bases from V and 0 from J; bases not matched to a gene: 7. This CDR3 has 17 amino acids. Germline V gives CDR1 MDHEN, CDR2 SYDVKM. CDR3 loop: CASSEWDRAATNEKLFF. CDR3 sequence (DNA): TGTGCCAGCAGTGAGTGGGACAGGGCCGCAACTAATGAAAAACTGTTTTTT.

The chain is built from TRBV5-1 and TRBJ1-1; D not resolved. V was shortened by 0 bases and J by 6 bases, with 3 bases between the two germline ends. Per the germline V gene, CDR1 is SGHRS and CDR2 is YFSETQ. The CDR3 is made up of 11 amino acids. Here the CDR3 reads CASSLGSEAFF. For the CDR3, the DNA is TGCGCCAGCAGCTTGGGTTCTGAAGCTTTCTTT.

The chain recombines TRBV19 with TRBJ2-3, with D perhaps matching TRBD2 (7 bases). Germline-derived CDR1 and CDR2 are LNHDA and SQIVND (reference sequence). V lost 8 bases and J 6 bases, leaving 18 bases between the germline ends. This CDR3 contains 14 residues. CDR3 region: CASARGALGDTQYF. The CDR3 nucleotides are TGTGCCAGTGCACGGGGGGCCCTCGGGGATACGCAGTATTTT.

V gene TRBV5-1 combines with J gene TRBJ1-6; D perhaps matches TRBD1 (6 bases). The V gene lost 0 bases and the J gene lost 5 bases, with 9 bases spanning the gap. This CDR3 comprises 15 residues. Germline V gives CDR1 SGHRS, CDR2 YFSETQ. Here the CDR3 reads CASSLVGGDNSPLHF. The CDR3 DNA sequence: TGCGCCAGCAGCTTGGTGGGGGGCGATAATTCACCCCTCCACTTT.

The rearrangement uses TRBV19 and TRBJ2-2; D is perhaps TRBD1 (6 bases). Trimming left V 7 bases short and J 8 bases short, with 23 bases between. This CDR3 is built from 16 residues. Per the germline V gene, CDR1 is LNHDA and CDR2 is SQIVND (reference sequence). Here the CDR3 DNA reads TGTGCCAGTATCGATGGCCCTTCAGGGGATTTAGGGGAGCTGTTTTTT. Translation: CASIDGPSGDLGELFF.

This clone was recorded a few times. The CDR3 protein is CASSIGNGELFF. The CDR3, as DNA: TGTGCCAGTAGTATCGGAAACGGGGAGCTGTTTTTT. This chain joins TRBV19 and TRBJ2-2; unclear D gene. Trimming took off 3 bases at V and 7 bases at J, with 6 bases between the two ends. Germline assignment: CDR1 LNHDA and CDR2 SQIVND (reference sequence). The CDR3 spans 12 residues.

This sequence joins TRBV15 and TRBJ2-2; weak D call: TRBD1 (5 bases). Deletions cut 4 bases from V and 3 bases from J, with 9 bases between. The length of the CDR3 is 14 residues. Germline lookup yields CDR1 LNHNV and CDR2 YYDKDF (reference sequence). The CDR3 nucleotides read TGTGCCACCAGCAATGCAGGGTACACCGGGGAGCTGTTTTTT. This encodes CATSNAGYTGELFF. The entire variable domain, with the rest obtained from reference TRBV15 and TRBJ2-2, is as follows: DAMVIQNPRYQVTQFGKPVTLSCSQTLNHNVMYWYQQKSSQAPKLLFHYYDKDFNNEADTPDNFQSRRPNTSFCFLDIRSPGLGDTAMYLCATSNAGYTGELFFGEGSRLTVL.

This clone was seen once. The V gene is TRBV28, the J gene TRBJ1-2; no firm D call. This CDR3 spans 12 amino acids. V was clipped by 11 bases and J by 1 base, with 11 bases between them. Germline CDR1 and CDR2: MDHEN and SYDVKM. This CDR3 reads CALHDLNYGYTF. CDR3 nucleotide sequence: TGTGCCCTACATGACCTTAACTATGGCTACACCTTC.

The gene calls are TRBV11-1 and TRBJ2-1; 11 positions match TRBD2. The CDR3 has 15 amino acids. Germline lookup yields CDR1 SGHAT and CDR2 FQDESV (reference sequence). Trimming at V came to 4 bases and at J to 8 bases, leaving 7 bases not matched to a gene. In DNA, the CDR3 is TGTGCCAGCAGCTACGGTAGCGGGGGGGCCTATGAGCAGTTCTTC. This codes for CASSYGSGGAYEQFF.